The TCR beta chain under discussion was sequenced for a study of cytomegalovirus exposure and HLA in healthy donors. Findings and limits, study-wide: Highest at DRB1 and lowest at HLA-C, TCR association rates differed among HLA loci in a later analysis. Clonal expansion was found to be greater in HLA-associated TCR beta chains than in equally common others in a later analysis. A list of more than 150 TCR beta chains associated with cytomegalovirus was given.

The study ran its PCR with 60 Vbeta and 13 Jbeta primers. Profiled with immunoSEQ multiplex PCR; TCRdb holds only in-frame clones, not every one. The sample consists of some 150,000 clones, more than 75% of them appearing once. The CDR3 contains 14 residues. CDR1 and CDR2 (germline): MNHNY, SVGAGI (reference sequence). Trimming cost V 6 bases and J 3 bases; bases outside gene matches: 5. As regards this clone: Antigen unknown.

The specimen sequenced was PBMCs. The source is a woman aged 18-29 years in good health and CMV-seronegative. This chain uses TRBV6-6 with TRBJ1-2, with 9 bases matching TRBD1. Written as DNA, the CDR3 is TGTGCCAGCAGGCTGACAGGGGGTGACTATGGCTACACCTTC. Protein product: CASRLTGGDYGYTF.